This entry describes one T cell receptor (beta chain). The antigen it recognizes is unknown. The record has no base qualities; no much larger clone is one base away. For repertoire sequencing, TCR beta CDR3 regions were amplified from RNA transcripts. A first-round RT-PCR used HTBI primers with the Qiagen OneStep RT-PCR kit, followed by a second-round multiplex PCR, size selection and purification. Libraries were sequenced on an Illumina HiSeq2000 using paired-end 100 bp reads. The authors' pipeline ran thus. SOAPnuke was used to process the reads, removing any read that contained adapters or uncalled bases, had a mean Phred below 15, or lacked an exact match to the constant primer or identifier. High-quality paired reads were merged with COPE v1.2.5. Unique nucleotide sequences were defined as clonotypes and aligned to IMGT TRB V, D and J references using MiTCR v1.1. Only V-J combinations with frequency above 0.0001 were analysed, covering around 99% of repertoires. For each V-J combination, a TCR clonal expansion and chaos score was defined as the ratio of F50 clonal expansion to chaos observed in the TCRdist matrix. Welch's t-statistics and random forest were used to reduce features to about a dozen V-J combinations, which were fed into a naive Bayes classifier. The Morisita-Horn index was used to measure how similar the thyroid and blood repertoires were. TCRdb trimmed public reads at Q25 via fastp, called clones via MiXCR and kept in-frame beta chains. A single entry per CDR3 protein holds the most common genes and DNA from its merged rows. Clone size and V and J calls follow TCRdb, not the original study. A total of some 1.1 million distinct CDR3 sequences appear in this sample, about two fifths of them only once. Roughly 11% of the sample belongs to the ten largest clones.

Patients with hyperthyroidism were aged 18 to 65 years, had been newly diagnosed, and had a disease duration of less than 2 months. Patients with other autoimmune diseases, uncontrolled infections, pregnancy or lactation were excluded. Diagnosis was based on clinical symptoms, serum thyroxine, TRAb, thyroid ultrasound and orbital computed tomography. Total RNA was extracted using Trizol reagent, and RNA quality was checked on an Agilent 2100 Bioanalyzer. Taken from cysteine to phenylalanine, the CDR3 has 13 residues. This entry keeps only the CDR3 DNA: 39 bases, framed from base 1. The germline V gene gives CDR1 as SGDLS and CDR2 as YYNGEE. V ends up 7 bases short and J 4 bases short, with an unmatched junction base count of 7. The sample belongs to a study of Graves' ophthalmopathy and Graves' hyperthyroidism (dated by TCRdb to 2017 to 2018). Some background on the complete study: Hyperthyroidism was considered stable if no progression to ophthalmopathy occurred within 18 months of follow-up. The study used TCR beta repertoire signatures to distinguish Graves' ophthalmopathy from Graves' hyperthyroidism and to predict progression to ophthalmopathy. In total, some 130 blood samples were TCR-sequenced: 40 to 45 ophthalmopathy, roughly 77 hyperthyroidism and some 17 hyperthyroidism-to-ophthalmopathy patients. A discovery set of about 99 patients (more than 40 ophthalmopathy, just over 55 stable hyperthyroidism) was enrolled to explore V-J signatures distinguishing ophthalmopathy from hyperthyroidism. An independent validation cohort was composed of 18 hyperthyroidism patients and around 16 patients who later progressed from hyperthyroidism to ophthalmopathy. T-cell repertoires of thyroid tissue and blood were compared in several hyperthyroidism patients. Following sampling, methimazole starting at 30 mg daily was administered to hyperthyroidism patients, and high-dose intravenous methylprednisolone was administered to ophthalmopathy patients.

Broad study findings and their caveats: Most of the expanded thyroid clonotypes with a frequency above 0.001 were also detected in blood, and it was suggested that the thyroid immune response may be reflected by blood repertoires. In cross-validation, the 13-signature model distinguished ophthalmopathy from stable hyperthyroidism with about 87% sensitivity and about 84% specificity, and in the test set the corresponding values were roughly 80% and 75%. In validation, the model predicted ophthalmopathy progression with nearly 71% sensitivity and 72.22% specificity; some 13 predicted patients were CT-confirmed with GO in a median of approximately 6.2 months. No statistical method was used to predetermine the sample size, and group allocation was not hidden from the investigators.

The chain couples TRBV9 to TRBJ1-2, and 7 junction bases match TRBD1. Sequencing was carried out using peripheral blood or thyroid tissue (not recorded which). This TCR was sampled from an adult man with Graves' hyperthyroidism. The nucleotide sequence reads as follows: TGTGCCAGCGTGGGACAGTTACTCTATGGCTACACCTTC. Its amino acids are CASVGQLLYGYTF.